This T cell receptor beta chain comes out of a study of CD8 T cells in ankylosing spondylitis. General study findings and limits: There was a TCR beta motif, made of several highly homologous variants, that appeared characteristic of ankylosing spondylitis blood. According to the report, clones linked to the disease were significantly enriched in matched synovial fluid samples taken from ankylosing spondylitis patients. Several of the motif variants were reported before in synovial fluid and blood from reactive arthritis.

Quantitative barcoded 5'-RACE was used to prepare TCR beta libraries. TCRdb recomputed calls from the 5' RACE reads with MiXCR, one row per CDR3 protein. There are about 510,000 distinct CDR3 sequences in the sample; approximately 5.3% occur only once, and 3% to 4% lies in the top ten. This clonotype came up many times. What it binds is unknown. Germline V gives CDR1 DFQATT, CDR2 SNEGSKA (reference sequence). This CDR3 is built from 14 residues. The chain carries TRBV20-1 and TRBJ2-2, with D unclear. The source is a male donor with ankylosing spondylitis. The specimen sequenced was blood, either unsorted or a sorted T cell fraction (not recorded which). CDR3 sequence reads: CSARMRWNTGELFF. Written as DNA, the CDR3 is TGCAGCGCTCGAATGCGGTGGAACACCGGGGAGCTGTTTTTT.